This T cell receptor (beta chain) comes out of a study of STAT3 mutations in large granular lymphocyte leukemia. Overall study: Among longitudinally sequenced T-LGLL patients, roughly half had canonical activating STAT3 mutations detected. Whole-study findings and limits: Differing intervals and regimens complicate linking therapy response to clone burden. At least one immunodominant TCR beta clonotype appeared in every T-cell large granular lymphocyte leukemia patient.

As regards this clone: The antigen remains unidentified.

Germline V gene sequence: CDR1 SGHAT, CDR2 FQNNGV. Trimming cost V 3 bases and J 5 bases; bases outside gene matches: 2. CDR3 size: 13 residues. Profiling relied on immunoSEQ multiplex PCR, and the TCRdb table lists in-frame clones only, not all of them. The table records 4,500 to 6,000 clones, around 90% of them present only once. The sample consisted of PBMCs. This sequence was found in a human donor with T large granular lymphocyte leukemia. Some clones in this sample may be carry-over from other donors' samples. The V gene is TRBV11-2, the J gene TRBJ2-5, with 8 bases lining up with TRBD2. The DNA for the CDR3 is TGTGCCAGCAGCTTTAGCGGGATGGAGACCCAGTACTTC. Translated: CASSFSGMETQYF.